The present entry profiles one T cell receptor beta chain with its context. The antigen it binds to is not known. Base qualities are not recorded, but no much larger clone differs from it by a single base. Deletion took 3 bases off V and 5 bases off J, with a span of 6 bases between the germline ends. According to the germline V gene, CDR1 reads SGHRS and CDR2 reads YFSETQ. The CDR3 contains 11 residues, cysteine and phenylalanine counted. Left in the record is the CDR3 DNA by itself, 33 bases read in frame from the first base. The data belong to a study of blood T cell repertoires in COVID-19 (dated by TCRdb to 2019 to 2021). Describing the broader study: The collaborator samples originated in the United States, Italy and Spain and spanned the acute and convalescent phases of COVID-19. Where HLA class I and class II types were available, the types were taken from metadata supplied by the sample provider, not from assay-based typing. The repertoires were made available in a free public database intended to serve as a resource for research on the immune response to SARS-CoV-2. The samples were drawn from two sources: the first 160 participants of the ongoing ImmuneRACE study, and 950 to 1,500 subjects contributed by 6 global collaborators. The material from the prospective study consisted of cDNA or gDNA derived from T cells, B-cell-depleted T cells, or PBMCs. The sample metadata nearly always contained a de-identified subject ID, COVID-19 status, age in years and sex. The dataset comprised deeply sampled blood TCRbeta repertoires from subjects exposed to, actively infected with, or recovered from COVID-19. Results the study describes overall, beyond this receptor: How much clinical and demographic metadata was included differed by source and by participant, and the metadata was provided uncurated.

Each collaborating institution followed its own protocols to collect whole blood in K2EDTA tubes. For TCRbeta analysis, collaborators shipped samples in one of three forms: frozen whole blood, isolated PBMCs, or DNA extracted from either of those sample types. TCRbeta CDR3 regions were amplified from genomic DNA by means of the immunoSEQ Assay, a bias-controlled multiplex PCR. The paper's data handling went like this. Nucleated cell counts per sample were estimated from amplification of reference gene primers within the assay. Sequence reads were collapsed and filtered to measure the absolute abundance of every unique TCRbeta CDR3 rearrangement. For each sample, productive Simpson clonality was calculated as the square root of Simpson's diversity index over productive rearrangements. TCRdb mirrors the immuneACCESS table, restricted to in-frame sequences. Some clones are absent from its copies; in checked studies, under half trace to an unresolved V gene, and the reason for the others is unknown. That table furnishes V, J and clone size, whereas the DNA furnished D and trimming. A total of some 46,000 clones appear in this sample, approximately 88% of them only once. The top ten constitute about 7.3% of the sample.

Sequenced material: peripheral blood. The sequence joins TRBV5-1 to TRBJ2-7, with the D gene too uncertain to name. This TCR came from a man aged 50 to 60 with acute or convalescent COVID-19. The bases read TGCGCCAGCAGCTCCTTTAACGAGCAGTACTTC. Translated, it gives CASSSFNEQYF.